Below are 28 T cell receptor beta chains sequenced from a single sample in a study of low-dose radiotherapy and immunotherapy resistance in tumors (dated by TCRdb to 2021 to 2024). In the paper's terms, the time point label means: before trial treatment. Sequencing relied on an Illumina HiSeq 2500. First-strand cDNA was synthesized using Superscript III and a set of TRAV- and TRBV-specific primers, so that both TCRalpha and TCRbeta chains were covered. TCRs were amplified for about 20 PCR cycles with Phusion, using a constant-region primer paired with the adapter attached to the V primers. TCRdb reanalyzed the raw reads on its own, using fastp at Q25 for trimming and MiXCR for clone calling, and kept in-frame beta chains. Under each unique CDR3 protein, matching rows form one entry showing the most common genes and DNA. The sample has tens of thousands of distinct CDR3 sequences on record, roughly a third of them singletons. Jointly, the top ten make up around 4% of the sample.

Sequencing was performed on PBMCs, taken before treatment. These receptors were taken from a male donor with gallbladder cancer.

This clonotype occurred a few times. This chain joins TRBV28 and TRBJ1-6; D is unclear. The CDR3 length is 13 residues. The germline gives CDR1 MDHEN, CDR2 SYDVKM. The V gene lost 6 bases and the J gene lost 3 bases, with 6 bases spanning the gap. The CDR3 region has the DNA TGTGCCAGCAGAGAGGGCTATAATTCACCCCTCCACTTT. It yields the protein CASREGYNSPLHF.

This chain joins TRBV7-2 and TRBJ1-2; TRBD1 is a possible D gene (5 bases). Germline CDR1 SGHTA, CDR2 FQGNSA. The CDR3 totals 11 residues. Trimming took 6 bases from V and 10 from J, leaving 12 bases between them. The CDR3: CASRSTGTYTF. The CDR3 region has the DNA TGTGCCAGCAGATCGACCGGGACCTACACCTTC.

The J gene is TRBJ2-3, the V gene TRBV12-3 or TRBV12-4, with 7 nucleotides matching TRBD1. The CDR3 spans 14 residues. The junction had 2 bases not matched to a gene; V was cut back by 1 base and J by 4 bases. The CDR3 spells CASSLDRGPDTQYF. CDR3 nucleotides: TGTGCCAGCAGTTTAGACAGGGGACCAGATACGCAGTATTTT.

This clonotype was seen many times. The rearrangement joins TRBV27 to TRBJ2-3; tentatively, D is TRBD1 or TRBD2 (5 bases each). The CDR3 has 15 residues. Between the trimmed V and J ends, which lost 7 bases and 0 bases, there was a span of 14 bases. The germline gives CDR1 MNHEY, CDR2 SMNVEV (reference sequence). The CDR3 DNA follows: TGTGCCAGCACCCAATTTGGGGGAAGCACAGATACGCAGTATTTT. It translates to CASTQFGGSTDTQYF.

Concerning this clonotype: A far more abundant clone sits one base away, making this likely a read error. The V call is TRBV10-3, the J call TRBJ2-5; weak D call: TRBD2 (7 bases). The CDR3 is made up of 12 amino acids. V dropped 5 bases and J dropped 11 bases, with 15 bases sitting between them. The germline V gene has CDR1 ENHRY and CDR2 SYGVKD. The CDR3 DNA reads as TGTGCCATCAGTCGGGGGGCGGGTGAGCAGTACTTC. Translation gives CAISRGAGEQYF.

This clonotype occurred many times. CDR3 coding DNA: TGCGCCAGCAGCCTCCCCGGGCTTTCCCCGGGACATCAGAACACTGAAGCTTTCTTT. This gives the protein CASSLPGLSPGHQNTEAFF. The rearrangement joins TRBV5-1 to TRBJ1-1, with D possibly being TRBD1 (6 bases). The CDR3 loop spans 19 amino acids. With 4 bases removed from V and 1 base from J, the gap between germline ends came to 26 bases. Germline CDR1 SGHRS, CDR2 YFSETQ.

The chain's CDR3 is CASSPTSGKSTGELFF. The CDR3 coding sequence is TGCGCCAGCAGCCCGACTAGCGGGAAGTCCACCGGGGAGCTGTTTTTT. The genes are TRBV5-1 and TRBJ2-2, with 11 bases identical to TRBD2. From germline, CDR1 is SGHRS and CDR2 YFSETQ. The CDR3 loop spans 16 amino acids. V dropped 4 bases and J dropped 4; count of bases not matched to a gene: 6.

The rearrangement joins TRBV5-1 to TRBJ1-2; D gene unclear. Germline V gene sequence: CDR1 SGHRS, CDR2 YFSETQ. The CDR3 is made up of 13 amino acids. Trimming removed 0 bases at V and 4 bases at J, with 7 bases between. Written as DNA, the CDR3 is TGCGCCAGCAGCTTGGCCGGGTTCTATGGCTACACCTTC. Translated: CASSLAGFYGYTF. Full variable domain (remainder filled in from reference TRBV5-1 and TRBJ1-2): KAGVTQTPRYLIKTRGQQVTLSCSPISGHRSVSWYQQTPGQGLQFLFEYFSETQRNKGNFPGRFSGRQFSNSRSEMNVSTLELGDSALYLCASSLAGFYGYTFGSGTRLTVV.

This clonotype has ten or more counts. The CDR3 region has the DNA TGTGCCAGCAGCCCGGGGACGTGGACACGGTCCTACGAGCAGTACTTC. Translating gives CASSPGTWTRSYEQYF. The chain has TRBV7-3 and TRBJ2-7; D is tentatively TRBD1 or TRBD2 (5 bases each). Germline CDR1 reads SGHTA; CDR2 reads FQGTGA. The CDR3 runs to 16 residues. V lost 5 bases and J lost 1, with 18 bases in between. Full variable domain (remainder filled in from reference TRBV7-3 and TRBJ2-7): GAGVSQTPSNKVTEKGKYVELRCDPISGHTALYWYRQSLGQGPEFLIYFQGTGAADDSGLPNDRFFAVRPEGSVSTLKIQRTERGDSAVYLCASSPGTWTRSYEQYFGPGTRLTVT.

This clonotype was found many times. The chain carries TRBV5-1 and TRBJ2-2; 12 bases map to TRBD2. V lost 4 bases and J lost 4; bases outside the gene matches: 11. CDR1 is SGHRS and CDR2 is YFSETQ in the germline V gene. The CDR3 covers 18 residues. The CDR3 reads CASSPRTSGVPFTGELFF. Here the CDR3 DNA reads TGCGCCAGCAGCCCGCGGACTAGCGGGGTGCCCTTCACCGGGGAGCTGTTTTTT.

This clonotype qualifies as medium-sized. The chain carries TRBV28 and TRBJ2-5; 8 bases agree with TRBD2. The CDR3 covers 13 residues. Trimming took 3 bases from V and 5 from J; bases not matched to a gene: 2. Germline CDR1 and CDR2: MDHEN and SYDVKM. Here the CDR3 DNA reads TGTGCCAGCAGTTTGGGCGGGAGGGAGACCCAGTACTTC. It yields the protein CASSLGGRETQYF.

This chain links TRBV9 with TRBJ2-5; TRBD1 agrees at 7 bases. Germline-derived CDR1 and CDR2 are SGDLS and YYNGEE. The V segment lost 3 bases and the J segment 1 base; nucleotides outside the gene matches: 3. The CDR3 totals 14 residues. The CDR3 is CASSAGTVQETQYF. CDR3 nucleotide sequence: TGTGCCAGCAGCGCAGGGACAGTCCAAGAGACCCAGTACTTC.

This clonotype appeared many times. The chain recombines TRBV29-1 with TRBJ2-5; D tentatively reads TRBD1 or TRBD2 (5 bases each). The germline V gene encodes CDR1 SQVTM and CDR2 ANQGSEA. The V end was cut by 3 bases, the J end by 4 bases, with 15 bases between. The CDR3 consists of 14 residues. CDR3 residues: CSVEGDPTPETQYF. CDR3 DNA sequence: TGCAGCGTTGAGGGGGATCCAACCCCAGAGACCCAGTACTTC.

A remark on this clonotype: The junction shows a germline mismatch at one end, possibly a read error. The chain uses TRBV28 and TRBJ2-3; TRBD2 is a possible D gene (6 bases). CDR3 size: 18 residues. From germline, CDR1 is MDHEN and CDR2 SYDVKM. CDR3: CASSPRLGTRATTDTQYF. CDR3 nucleotides: TGTGCTAGCAGTCCTCGCCTAGGGACTCGCGCAACCACAGATACGCAGTATTTT.

This clonotype came up once. The CDR3 DNA sequence: TGTGCCAGCAGCTTGGCCTATGGGGGCAGCAAAAACATTCAGTACTTC. It encodes CASSLAYGGSKNIQYF. The chain links TRBV5-5 to TRBJ2-4; possibly TRBD1 for D (6 bases). CDR1 is SGHKS and CDR2 is YYEKEE in the germline V gene (reference sequence). The length of the CDR3 is 16 residues. V was clipped by 0 bases and J by 3 bases, with 13 bases between them.

This clonotype has a count of ten or more. The chain has TRBV12-3 or TRBV12-4 and TRBJ1-6; 8 bases match TRBD1. The CDR3 is 15 amino acids. After removal of 7 bases from V and 10 bases from J, the junction contained 12 bases not matched to a gene. Here the CDR3 reads CASKYTGGGQSPLHF. The CDR3 region has the DNA TGTGCCAGCAAATACACAGGGGGGGGTCAGTCACCCCTCCACTTT.

Ten or more counts support this clonotype. The chain joins TRBV7-8 to TRBJ2-5, with 12 nucleotides matching TRBD2. CDR1 SGHVS and CDR2 FQNEAQ come from the germline V gene. There are 16 residues in the CDR3. Losses at the gene ends were 5 bases for V and 5 bases for J; bases not matched to a gene: 9. This CDR3 reads CASSISSGGALETQYF. CDR3 coding DNA: TGTGCCAGCAGCATTTCTAGCGGGGGGGCCTTGGAGACCCAGTACTTC.

Comments on this clonotype: A read error is likely here: a far larger clone is one base away. The chain is built from TRBV4-2 and TRBJ2-7; D call uncertain. Trimming removed 0 bases from V and 7 bases from J, with 19 bases in between. The CDR3 runs 16 residues. Germline CDR1 and CDR2: LGHNA and YNFKEQ. The CDR3 bases are TGTGCCAGCAGCCAAGATCGGGTGGGGTCCTACAATGAGCAGTACTTC. Translated: CASSQDRVGSYNEQYF.

The chain couples TRBV18 to TRBJ2-2; possible D gene TRBD1, 6 bases. This CDR3 spans 17 amino acids. Germline-derived CDR1 and CDR2 are KGHSH and LQKENI. The V and J ends lost 0 bases and 0 bases respectively, with 11 bases between them. The CDR3 DNA reads as TGTGCCAGCTCACCACCGGGGGCAGGAACGAACACCGGGGAGCTGTTTTTT. Its protein product is CASSPPGAGTNTGELFF. The whole variable domain, filled in from reference TRBV18 and TRBJ2-2, reads NAGVMQNPRHLVRRRGQEARLRCSPMKGHSHVYWYRQLPEEGLKFMVYLQKENIIDESGMPKERFSAEFPKEGPSILRIQQVVRGDSAAYFCASSPPGAGTNTGELFFGEGSRLTVL.

This clonotype was seen repeatedly, ten times or more. A read error is possible here, since a much larger clone lies one base away. The chain is built from TRBV5-6 and TRBJ1-1, with 7 positions matching TRBD1. The CDR3 is 13 amino acids. V shed 2 bases and J 4 bases; nucleotides not matched to a gene: 2. Germline V gene data show CDR1 as SGHDT and CDR2 as YYEEEE. Here the CDR3 reads CASSLQGSTEAFF. Here the CDR3 DNA reads TGTGCCAGCAGCTTACAGGGGAGCACTGAAGCTTTCTTT.

This clonotype has ten or more counts. This chain connects TRBV18 to TRBJ1-5; the D is unclear. Trimming left V 2 bases short and J 6 bases short, with 11 bases between. CDR3 length: 14 residues. In germline, CDR1 is KGHSH, CDR2 LQKENI. DNA for the CDR3: TGTGCCAGCTCACCATCGGCCTTCGGTCAGCCCCAGCATTTT. Protein sequence: CASSPSAFGQPQHF.

The CDR3 DNA sequence: TGCAGCGTTGTGACCGACAGGGTGGTCCGAATACAAGAGACCCAGTACTTC. Protein: CSVVTDRVVRIQETQYF. This chain links TRBV29-1 with TRBJ2-5, with 7 bases matching TRBD1. Germline values: CDR1 SQVTM, CDR2 ANQGSEA. The CDR3 has 17 amino acids. With 4 bases clipped from V and 2 bases from J, the junction kept 16 bases outside the gene matches. Variable domain in full (rest from reference TRBV29-1 and TRBJ2-5): SAVISQKPSRDICQRGTSLTIQCQVDSQVTMMFWYRQQPGQSLTLIATANQGSEATYESGFVIDKFPISRPNLTFSTLTVSNMSPEDSSIYLCSVVTDRVVRIQETQYFGPGTRLLVL.

Here the CDR3 DNA reads TGTGCCAGCAGCTTATCGCACAGACCAACCTACGAGCAGTACTTC. Translation gives CASSLSHRPTYEQYF. The chain employs TRBV11-3 and TRBJ2-7; D is unresolved. The V and J ends lost 2 bases and 2 bases respectively, with 13 bases between them. This CDR3 contains 15 residues. Germline V gene lookup returns CDR1 SGHNT and CDR2 YENEEA.

This clonotype was seen ten or more times. This chain joins TRBV19 and TRBJ2-5; D may be TRBD1 or TRBD2 (6 bases each). CDR3 length equals 15 residues. V lost 1 base, J lost 5 bases, and 14 bases lay in between. Germline V gene lookup returns CDR1 LNHDA and CDR2 SQIVND (reference sequence). The CDR3 bases are TGTGCCAGTAGTATAGGGGGGGCGGCGGGGGAGACCCAGTACTTC. This codes for CASSIGGAAGETQYF.

This clonotype was counted many times. The rearrangement joins TRBV30 to TRBJ1-5; perhaps TRBD1 as D (5 bases). CDR1 and CDR2 (germline): GTSNPN, SVGIG (reference sequence). Trimming shortened V by 3 bases and J by 6 bases, and 15 bases separated the two germline ends. This CDR3 contains 14 residues. CDR3 sequence: CAWSVGGGSQPQHF. The CDR3 nucleotides are TGTGCCTGGAGCGTCGGGGGGGGGAGTCAGCCCCAGCATTTT. The whole variable domain, remainder taken from reference TRBV30 and TRBJ1-5, is SQTIHQWPATLVQPVGSPLSLECTVEGTSNPNLYWYRQAAGRGLQLLFYSVGIGQISSEVPQNLSASRPQDRQFILSSKKLLLSDSGFYLCAWSVGGGSQPQHFGDGTRLSIL.

This clonotype was detected only once. This chain's CDR3 is CASSLLGGNEQFF. In DNA form, the CDR3 reads TGTGCCAGCAGTTTACTAGGTGGCAATGAGCAGTTCTTC. The chain recombines TRBV12-3 or TRBV12-4 with TRBJ2-1; D is undetermined. V lost 2 bases, J lost 6 bases, and 8 bases lay in between. The CDR3 has 13 amino acids.

About this clonotype itself: The DNA is left out, because the CDR3 cannot be placed on it with certainty; the CDR3 is given as TCRdb lists it. The chain links TRBV6-2 or TRBV6-3 to TRBJ1-2; the table's D call, TRBD1, was not checked against the DNA. The germline V gene has CDR1 MNHEY and CDR2 SVGEGT. 23 amino acids form the CDR3, both terminal residues included. The CDR3 protein is CASAEGSSFNEQFFGPGTDGYTF.

This clonotype has a count of ten or more. The rearrangement joins TRBV11-2 to TRBJ2-3, with D perhaps matching TRBD1 or TRBD2 (5 bases each). The germline V and J ends were trimmed by 1 base and 6 bases, with 11 bases remaining between them. Germline assignment: CDR1 SGHAT and CDR2 FQNNGV. The CDR3 covers 14 residues. CDR3: CASSLGGRRDTQYF. CDR3 coding DNA: TGTGCCAGCAGCTTAGGGGGCAGGAGGGATACGCAGTATTTT.